Listed here are 18 T cell receptor beta chains from one sample, sequenced in a study of T cell changes during pregnancy in multiple sclerosis. Method: immunoSEQ multiplex PCR; TCRdb's copy keeps in-frame clones and lacks some. The sample lists tens of thousands of clones; roughly 92% were seen once. The material was peripheral blood, obtained in the third trimester of pregnancy. Source of these receptors: a female donor in good health, enrolled as a control in a pregnancy study.

CDR3 DNA: TGCGCCAGCAGTGAGTCGGTCCTCTCGGGGGTCGGCAATGAGCAGTTCTTC. This translates into CASSESVLSGVGNEQFF. The chain employs TRBV10-2 and TRBJ2-1; the D gene is possibly TRBD2 (6 bases). The V and J ends lost 0 bases and 6 bases respectively, with 18 bases between them. The CDR3 is made up of 17 amino acids. Germline values: CDR1 WSHSY, CDR2 SAAADI.

The chain couples TRBV5-1 to TRBJ2-2; 9 nucleotides align to TRBD2. This CDR3 is 16 amino acids long. The V gene's germline CDR1 is SGHRS and CDR2 YFSETQ. The junction had 5 bases not matched to a gene; V was cut back by 4 bases and J by 1 base. Here the CDR3 reads CASSLIAGENTGELFF. CDR3 DNA sequence: TGCGCCAGCAGCCTTATAGCGGGGGAGAACACCGGGGAGCTGTTTTTT.

The chain combines TRBV11-3 with TRBJ2-3, with TRBD2 as a possible D gene (5 bases). Trimming pared 1 base from V and 9 bases from J, leaving 14 bases between. The CDR3 has 14 residues. Germline CDR1 and CDR2: SGHNT and YENEEA. The CDR3 bases are TGTGCCAGCAGCTTAGGGCCCGGAGGAGTCACGCAGTATTTT. Its protein is CASSLGPGGVTQYF.

This clone has only one observation. As DNA, the CDR3 is TGTGCCAGCAGTTACTGGAGCAGAGACTCTAATGAAAAACTGTTTTTT. Its translation: CASSYWSRDSNEKLFF. This rearrangement joins TRBV6-5 to TRBJ1-4; D is unresolved. V was pared by 1 base and J by 3 bases, with 12 bases between. Germline-derived CDR1 and CDR2 are MNHEY and SVGAGI. The CDR3 contains 16 residues.

This chain links TRBV7-9 with TRBJ1-1, with a weak D call TRBD1 (6 bases). CDR1 and CDR2 (germline): SEHNR, FQNEAQ (reference sequence). The length of the CDR3 is 15 residues. Trimming cost V 3 bases and J 1 base, with 12 bases left between them. The CDR3 DNA reads TGTGCCAGCAGCTTTAACAGGGAGAAGAACACTGAAGCTTTCTTT. Protein: CASSFNREKNTEAFF.

The chain couples TRBV7-2 to TRBJ2-3; D may be TRBD2 (6 bases). The CDR3 runs 14 residues. Trimming pared 5 bases from V and 2 bases from J, leaving 11 bases between. The germline V gene encodes CDR1 SGHTA and CDR2 FQGNSA. The CDR3 bases are TGTGCCAGCAGCAGACTAGAAACCACAGATACGCAGTATTTT. It codes for CASSRLETTDTQYF. The full variable domain, completed using reference TRBV7-2 and TRBJ2-3, is GAGVSQSPSNKVTEKGKDVELRCDPISGHTALYWYRQSLGQGLEFLIYFQGNSAPDKSGLPSDRFSAERTGGSVSTLTIQRTQQEDSAVYLCASSRLETTDTQYFGPGTRLTVL.

J is TRBJ2-1 and V is TRBV6-6; D is ambiguous. V lost 11 bases and J 4 bases, leaving 9 bases between the germline ends. This CDR3 spans 11 amino acids. From germline, CDR1 is MNHNY and CDR2 SVGAGI (reference sequence). The CDR3 here is CASGVYNEQFF. The CDR3, as DNA: TGTGCCTCCGGTGTTTACAATGAGCAGTTCTTC.

The J gene is TRBJ2-1, the V gene TRBV10-3; weak D call: TRBD2 (6 bases). Trimming cost V 6 bases and J 7 bases, with 10 bases left between them. The CDR3 contains 12 residues. Germline V gives CDR1 ENHRY, CDR2 SYGVKD. The CDR3 sequence is CAISRTKNEQFF. Here the CDR3 DNA reads TGTGCCATCAGCCGGACTAAAAATGAGCAGTTCTTC.

This clone was counted a single time. This chain links TRBV27 with TRBJ2-7; 8 bases are a match to TRBD2. The CDR3 is made up of 15 amino acids. The germline V gene encodes CDR1 MNHEY and CDR2 SMNVEV (reference sequence). The ends lost 5 bases at V and 4 bases at J; junction bases unmatched: 10. CDR3 nucleotides: TGTGCCAGCAGTCCAGACGGGGGGGGAACGTACGAGCAGTACTTC. Amino acid sequence: CASSPDGGGTYEQYF.

The chain couples TRBV2 to TRBJ2-3; weak D call: TRBD2 (6 bases). With 8 bases removed from V and 0 bases from J, the gap between germline ends came to 15 bases. The CDR3 totals 15 residues. The germline gives CDR1 SNHLY, CDR2 FYNNEI. The CDR3 is CASSGRDSSTDTQYF. The CDR3 nucleotides are TGTGCCAGCTCCGGTCGGGACTCTAGCACAGATACGCAGTATTTT.

The chain has TRBV5-1 and TRBJ1-2; possibly TRBD1 for D (5 bases). The germline V gene encodes CDR1 SGHRS and CDR2 YFSETQ. The CDR3 runs to 13 residues. V lost 3 bases, J lost 2 bases, and 8 bases lay in between. The DNA for the CDR3 is TGCGCCAGCAGCTACGACAGAAACTATGGCTACACCTTC. This translates into CASSYDRNYGYTF.

A single count supports this clone. The rearrangement joins TRBV13 to TRBJ1-1; 8 nucleotides align to TRBD1. V was clipped by 5 bases and J by 0 bases; unmatched bases: 8. Germline V lookup: CDR1 PRHDT, CDR2 FYEKMQ (reference sequence). The CDR3 covers 16 residues. The CDR3 reads CASSAPDRVLNTEAFF. Here the CDR3 DNA reads TGTGCCAGCAGCGCCCCGGACAGGGTTCTGAACACTGAAGCTTTCTTT. The full variable domain, in which reference TRBV13 and TRBJ1-1 provide the parts outside the CDR3, is AAGVIQSPRHLIKEKRETATLKCYPIPRHDTVYWYQQGPGQDPQFLISFYEKMQSDKGSIPDRFSAQQFSDYHSELNMSSLELGDSALYFCASSAPDRVLNTEAFFGQGTRLTVV.

This clone was picked up a small number of times. The identical CDR3 is also encoded by other nucleotide sequences in the sample. The chain recombines TRBV5-6 with TRBJ1-2; 9 nucleotides agree with TRBD1. CDR3 length equals 15 residues. Trimming cost V 4 bases and J 2 bases; bases outside gene matches: 6. Looked up from germline, CDR1 is SGHDT and CDR2 is YYEEEE. CDR3 nucleotide sequence: TGTGCCAGCAGCCGGTTAGACAGGGGGAACTATGGCTACACCTTC. Translating gives CASSRLDRGNYGYTF.

The chain is built from TRBV28 and TRBJ2-3, with 8 nucleotides matching TRBD2. Germline CDR1 reads MDHEN; CDR2 reads SYDVKM. The V segment lost 5 bases and the J segment 5 bases; nucleotides outside the gene matches: 12. This CDR3 region has 16 residues. This CDR3 is CASSVSISGRRDTQYF. The CDR3 bases are TGTGCCAGCAGTGTATCGATCAGCGGGAGAAGAGATACGCAGTATTTT.

The J gene is TRBJ2-2, the V gene TRBV9; D possibly corresponds to TRBD1 (6 bases). CDR1 SGDLS and CDR2 YYNGEE come from the germline V gene. V was shortened by 1 base and J by 4 bases, with 8 bases between the two germline ends. The CDR3 runs to 14 residues. Written as DNA, the CDR3 is TGTGCCAGCAGCGTATACAGGGTCACCGGGGAGCTGTTTTTT. Residues: CASSVYRVTGELFF.

This chain joins TRBV27 and TRBJ1-2; D gene unclear. Germline CDR1 and CDR2: MNHEY and SMNVEV (reference sequence). Trimming took off 5 bases at V and 8 bases at J, with 21 bases between the two ends. There are 15 residues in the CDR3. CDR3: CASSSLMPGVVGYTF. CDR3 nucleotides: TGTGCCAGCAGTAGTTTAATGCCGGGAGTCGTGGGCTACACCTTC.

The genes are TRBV13 and TRBJ2-1; 9 bases are shared with TRBD2. J was trimmed by 6 bases and V by 3 bases; bases with no gene match: 6. CDR3 size: 15 residues. CDR1 is PRHDT and CDR2 is FYEKMQ in the germline V gene (reference sequence). The DNA of the CDR3 is TGTGCCAGCAGCTTTCGGCGGGGGGGCCTCAATGAGCAGTTCTTC. It translates to CASSFRRGGLNEQFF.

This CDR3 reads CASGRGLAGSGDTQYF. The CDR3 coding sequence is TGTGCTAGTGGTCGAGGACTAGCGGGAAGCGGAGATACGCAGTATTTT. The rearrangement uses TRBV12-5 and TRBJ2-3; TRBD2 matches at 12 bases. Trimming took 5 bases from V and 5 from J; bases not matched to a gene: 8. The CDR3 totals 16 residues. The germline V gene has CDR1 LGHNT and CDR2 FRNRAP. The whole variable domain, filled in from reference TRBV12-5 and TRBJ2-3, reads DARVTQTPRHKVTEMGQEVTMRCQPILGHNTVFWYRQTMMQGLELLAYFRNRAPLDDSGMPKDRFSAEMPDATLATLKIQPSEPRDSAVYFCASGRGLAGSGDTQYFGPGTRLTVL.